This section outlines one T cell receptor beta chain sequence together with its context. No antigen is known for it. Base qualities are not provided; no much larger clone lies one nucleotide away. The donors were healthy, HIV-negative adults with no recently reported acute infections or vaccinations. Every donor was a Caucasian adult living in Nashville, Tennessee, USA. Magnetic negative selection was used to enrich CD4+ T cells, after which naive cells were positively selected on CD45RA and the negative fraction became the memory subset. Blood was collected by leukapheresis, and PBMCs were isolated by Ficoll-Histopaque density gradient centrifugation and then cryopreserved in liquid nitrogen vapor phase. Analytical flow cytometry was used to check the purity and quantity of every magnetically sorted T cell population. Genomic DNA was isolated from each sorted fraction and quantified by UV absorbance on a Nanodrop 2000c.

Using the deep immunoSEQ assay, TCR CDR3 regions were amplified from genomic DNA by multiplex PCR. For each cell subset, the extracted genomic DNA was distributed evenly across all wells of several immunoSEQ 96-well plates, and each plate served as one replicate. For sorted subsets, approximately 210 ng genomic DNA, equal to tens of thousands of T cell genomes, was loaded into each replicate PCR. Purified libraries were quantified with a Qubit 3.0 fluorometer, sized on a Bioanalyzer 2100, and re-quantified with the KAPA Library Quantification kit. Every immunoSEQ 96-well plate was sequenced on a dedicated single-read 150-cycle Illumina NextSeq 550 flow cell. The authors' pipeline ran thus. Because the immunoSEQ output held only junctional sequences and lacked quality scores, the filtering could not match the filtering applied to full-length reads. Sequences were annotated with PyIR, a Python wrapper for IgBLAST v1.9, using IMGT germline references to assign V/J genes and CDR3. Reads were filtered out if the reads had weak V/J assignments (E-value above 1e-6), no CDR3, stop codons, out-of-frame junctions, or ambiguous translated residues. V3J clonotypes were defined as sequences sharing an identical inferred V gene, J gene, and CDR3 amino acid sequence. The percentage overlap between two repertoires was calculated by dividing the number of shared unique clonotypes by the size of the smaller repertoire. RTK rarefaction, the Chao1 estimator, and Recon v2.1 estimates of unobserved clonotypes were used to assess repertoire richness. OLGA was used to compute generation probabilities for all TCRbeta clonotypes that the gDNA method yielded from a handful of donors. Entries here come from immuneACCESS through TCRdb and include only in-frame sequences with V and J called. Some clones fail to appear in such tables; in the studies checked, an unresolved V gene covers under half of the shortfall, and the cause of the remainder is unknown. V and J calls and clone size follow that table, whereas D and trimming were derived from the DNA. Here the sample has fewer than 1.8 million clones; 97% to 99% occur a single time. The ten biggest clones cover about 0.35% of the sample.

The data were obtained in a study of shared clonotypes between healthy human individuals (TCRdb year 2020). Regarding the research as a whole: Three men and a couple of women, aged 18 to 49 years, made up the cohort. Blood TCR repertoires of five healthy adults were deeply sequenced to estimate repertoire size and the extent of clonotype sharing between individuals. To increase sequencing depth and limit assay-specific biases, TCR repertoire library preparation and sequencing were carried out by different laboratories using diverse techniques. Per donor, three plates each were used for CD4 naive and CD4 memory, two for CD8 naive, and one for CD8 memory. Leukapheresis yielded between about 0.94 and 10 billion PBMCs per donor.

The cysteine opens and the phenylalanine closes a CDR3 of 17 amino acids. CDR3 DNA is the only sequence kept; it has 51 bases, read in frame from the first base. Paper-wide results and their limitations: Naive subsets generally had larger estimated clonotype richness than memory subsets. Based on pairwise subsampling, the degree of clonotype sharing among donors was expected to be affected by sequencing depth. Compared with non-shared clonotypes, clonotypes shared by all four sorted-subset donors had higher generation probabilities. Sharing across a handful of donors was observed for 5% to 6.5% of naive CD4, 3% to 3.5% of naive CD8, 2% to 2.5% of memory CD4, and about 0.39% of memory CD8 clonotypes. Because the study included a small number of donors, the genetic and exposure-history diversity represented was limited. Only blood was sampled, and tissue TCR repertoires likely differ from those in blood. Incomplete sequencing was indicated by rarefaction of sorted-subset datasets, despite the large sequencing depth.

Sequences were obtained from naive CD4+ T cells sorted from blood. Interpreted using the paper, the cell subset or site label stands for: CD45RA+ positively selected. This TCR derives from a man younger than 45 in good health. The rearranged chain carries TRBV21-1 and TRBJ2-1. TRBV21-1 is designated a pseudogene. Here is the DNA: TGTGCCAGCAGCAAAAAGGGGGACAACTCCCGGGGGTGTGAGCAGTTCTTC. This is translated as CASSKKGDNSRGCEQFF.